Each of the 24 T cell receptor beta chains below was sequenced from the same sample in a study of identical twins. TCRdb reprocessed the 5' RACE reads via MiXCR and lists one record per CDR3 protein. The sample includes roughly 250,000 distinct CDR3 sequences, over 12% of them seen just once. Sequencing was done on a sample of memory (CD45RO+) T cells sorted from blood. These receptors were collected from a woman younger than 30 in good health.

The CDR3 DNA sequence: TGTGCCTGGAAAGGACCTTCCTACGAGCAGTACTTC. This gives the protein CAWKGPSYEQYF. J is TRBJ2-7 and V is TRBV30; D call uncertain. CDR3 length: 12 amino acids. Germline loops: CDR1 GTSNPN, CDR2 SVGIG (reference sequence). Trimming removed 4 bases at V and 1 base at J, with 8 bases between.

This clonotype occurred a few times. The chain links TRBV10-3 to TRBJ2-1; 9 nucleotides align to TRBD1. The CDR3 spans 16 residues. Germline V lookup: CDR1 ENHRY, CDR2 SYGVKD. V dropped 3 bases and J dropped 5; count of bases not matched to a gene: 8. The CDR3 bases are TGTGCCATCAGTGATTCGGGACAGGGTGGGCACAATGAGCAGTTCTTC. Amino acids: CAISDSGQGGHNEQFF.

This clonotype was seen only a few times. The CDR3 DNA reads TGTGCCAGCAGTGATCTTTATTCACCCCTCCACTTT. This encodes CASSDLYSPLHF. This sequence joins TRBV25-1 and TRBJ1-6, with D unresolved. Germline V gene data show CDR1 as MGHDK and CDR2 as SYGVNS. The CDR3 totals 12 residues. Trimming stripped 3 bases from V and 8 bases from J, with 5 bases between.

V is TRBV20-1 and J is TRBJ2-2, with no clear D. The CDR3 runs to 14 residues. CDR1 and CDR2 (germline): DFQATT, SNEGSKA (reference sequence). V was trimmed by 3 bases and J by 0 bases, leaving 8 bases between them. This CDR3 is CSASSTTNTGELFF. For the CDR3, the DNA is TGCAGTGCTAGTTCTACAACGAACACCGGGGAGCTGTTTTTT.

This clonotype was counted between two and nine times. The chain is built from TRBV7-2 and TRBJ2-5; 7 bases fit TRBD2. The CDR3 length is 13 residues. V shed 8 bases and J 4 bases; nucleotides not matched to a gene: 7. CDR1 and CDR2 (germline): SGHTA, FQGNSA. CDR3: CASSWTSRETQYF. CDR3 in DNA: TGTGCCAGCTCCTGGACTAGTAGAGAGACCCAGTACTTC.

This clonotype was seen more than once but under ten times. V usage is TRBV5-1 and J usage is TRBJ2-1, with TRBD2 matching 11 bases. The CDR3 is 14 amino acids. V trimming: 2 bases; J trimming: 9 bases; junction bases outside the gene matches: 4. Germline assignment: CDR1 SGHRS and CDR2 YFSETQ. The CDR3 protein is CASSLLAGGSEQFF. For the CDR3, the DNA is TGCGCCAGCAGCTTATTAGCGGGGGGGTCTGAGCAGTTCTTC.

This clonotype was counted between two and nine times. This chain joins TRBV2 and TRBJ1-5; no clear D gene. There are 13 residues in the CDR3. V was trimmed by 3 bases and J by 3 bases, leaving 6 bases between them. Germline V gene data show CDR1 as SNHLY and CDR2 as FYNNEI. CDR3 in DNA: TGTGCCAGCAGTGAGAACATCAATCAGCCCCAGCATTTT. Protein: CASSENINQPQHF.

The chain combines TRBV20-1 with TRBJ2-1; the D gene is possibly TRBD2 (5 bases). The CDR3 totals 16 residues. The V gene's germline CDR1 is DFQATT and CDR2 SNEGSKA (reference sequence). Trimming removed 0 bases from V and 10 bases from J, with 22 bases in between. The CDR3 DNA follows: TGCAGTGCTAGAGATCCCCTAGCCGGCGCTTCTTGGGAGCAGTTCTTC. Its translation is CSARDPLAGASWEQFF.

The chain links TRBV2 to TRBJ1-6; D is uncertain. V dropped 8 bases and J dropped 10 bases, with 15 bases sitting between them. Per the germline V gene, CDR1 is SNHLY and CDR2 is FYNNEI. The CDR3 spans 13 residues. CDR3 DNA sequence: TGTGCCAGCCGTAAGGAGGTGGGGTCACCCCTCCACTTT. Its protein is CASRKEVGSPLHF. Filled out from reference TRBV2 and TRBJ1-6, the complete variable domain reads EPEVTQTPSHQVTQMGQEVILRCVPISNHLYFYWYRQILGQKVEFLVSFYNNEISEKSEIFDDQFSVERPDGSNFTLKIRSTKLEDSAMYFCASRKEVGSPLHFGNGTRLTVT.

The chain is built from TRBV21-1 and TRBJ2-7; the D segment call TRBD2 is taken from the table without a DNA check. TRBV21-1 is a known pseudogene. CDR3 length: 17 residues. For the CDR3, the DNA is TGTGCCAGCCTACTAGCGGGAGTGACCGACGGTTCCCACGAGCAGTACTTC. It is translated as CASLLAGVTDGSHEQYF.

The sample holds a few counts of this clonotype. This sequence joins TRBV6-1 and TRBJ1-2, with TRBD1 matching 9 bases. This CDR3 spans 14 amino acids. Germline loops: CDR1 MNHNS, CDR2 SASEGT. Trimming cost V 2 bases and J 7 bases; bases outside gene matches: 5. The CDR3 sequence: CASSEKDRGLGYTF. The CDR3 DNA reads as TGTGCCAGCAGTGAAAAGGACAGGGGACTTGGCTACACCTTC.

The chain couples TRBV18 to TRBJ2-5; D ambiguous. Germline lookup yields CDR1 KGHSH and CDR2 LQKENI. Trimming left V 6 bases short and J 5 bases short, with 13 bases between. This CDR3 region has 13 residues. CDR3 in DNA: TGTGCCAGCTCCCAAGGTCTGGTTGAGACCCAGTACTTC. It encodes CASSQGLVETQYF.

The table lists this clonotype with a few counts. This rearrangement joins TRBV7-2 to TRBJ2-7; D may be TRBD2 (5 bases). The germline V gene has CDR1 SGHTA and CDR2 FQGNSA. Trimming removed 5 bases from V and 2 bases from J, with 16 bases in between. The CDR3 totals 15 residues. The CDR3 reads CASSPGLFTTYEQYF. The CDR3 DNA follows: TGTGCCAGCAGCCCAGGACTCTTCACTACCTACGAGCAGTACTTC.

The CDR3 loop reads CASSFRAGVIANTGELFF. The CDR3 nucleotides read TGTGCCAGCAGTTTCCGGGCGGGGGTTATCGCGAACACCGGGGAGCTGTTTTTT. This sequence joins TRBV27 and TRBJ2-2; 7 bases map to TRBD2. V was clipped by 3 bases and J by 0 bases; unmatched bases: 10. The germline CDR1 and CDR2 sequences are MNHEY and SMNVEV (reference sequence). The CDR3 length is 18 residues.

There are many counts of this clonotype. CDR3 nucleotide sequence: TGTGCCAGCAGCTTCGGGGTGGCGGGGAAAGATACGCAGTATTTT. This sequence encodes CASSFGVAGKDTQYF. The chain joins TRBV7-2 to TRBJ2-3; tentative D call: TRBD2 (6 bases). The CDR3 has 15 residues. The V end was cut by 3 bases, the J end by 5 bases, with 15 bases between. Per the germline V gene, CDR1 is SGHTA and CDR2 is FQGNSA.

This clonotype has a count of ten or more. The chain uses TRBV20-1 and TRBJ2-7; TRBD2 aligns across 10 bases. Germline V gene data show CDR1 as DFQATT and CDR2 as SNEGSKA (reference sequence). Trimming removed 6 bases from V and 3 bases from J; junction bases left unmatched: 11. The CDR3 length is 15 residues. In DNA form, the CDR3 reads TGCAGTGCCACCTCGCCCGCTAGCGGGAGCTACGAGCAGTACTTC. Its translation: CSATSPASGSYEQYF.

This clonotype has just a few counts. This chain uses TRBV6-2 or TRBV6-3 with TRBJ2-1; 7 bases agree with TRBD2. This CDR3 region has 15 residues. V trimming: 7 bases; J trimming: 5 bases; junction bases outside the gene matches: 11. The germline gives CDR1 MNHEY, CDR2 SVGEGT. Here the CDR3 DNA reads TGTGCCAGCATCGGTGCGTCTAGCGGAAACAATGAGCAGTTCTTC. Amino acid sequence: CASIGASSGNNEQFF.

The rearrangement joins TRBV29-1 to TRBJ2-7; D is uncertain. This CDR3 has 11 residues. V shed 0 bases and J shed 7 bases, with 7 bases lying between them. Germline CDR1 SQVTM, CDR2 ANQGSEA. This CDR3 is CSVEELREQYF. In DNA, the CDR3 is TGCAGCGTTGAAGAACTGAGGGAGCAGTACTTC.

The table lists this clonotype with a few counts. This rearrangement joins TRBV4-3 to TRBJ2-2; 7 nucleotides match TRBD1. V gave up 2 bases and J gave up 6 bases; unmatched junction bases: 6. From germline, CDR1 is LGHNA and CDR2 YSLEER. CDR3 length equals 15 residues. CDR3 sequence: CASSQYTGASGELFF. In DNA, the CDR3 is TGCGCCAGCAGCCAATACACAGGGGCCTCCGGGGAGCTGTTTTTT.

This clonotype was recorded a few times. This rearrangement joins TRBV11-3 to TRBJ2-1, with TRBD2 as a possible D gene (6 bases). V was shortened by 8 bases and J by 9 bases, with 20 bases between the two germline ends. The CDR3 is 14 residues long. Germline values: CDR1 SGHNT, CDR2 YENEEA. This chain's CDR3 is CASGEVGLRSEQFF. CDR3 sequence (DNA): TGTGCCAGCGGGGAGGTGGGGCTTAGATCTGAGCAGTTCTTC.

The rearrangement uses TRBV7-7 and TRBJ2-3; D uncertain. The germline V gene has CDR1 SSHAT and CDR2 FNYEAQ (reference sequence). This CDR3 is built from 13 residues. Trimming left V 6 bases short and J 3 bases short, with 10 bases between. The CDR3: CASSLTQTDTQYF. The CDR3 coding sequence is TGTGCCAGCAGTTTGACACAGACAGATACGCAGTATTTT.

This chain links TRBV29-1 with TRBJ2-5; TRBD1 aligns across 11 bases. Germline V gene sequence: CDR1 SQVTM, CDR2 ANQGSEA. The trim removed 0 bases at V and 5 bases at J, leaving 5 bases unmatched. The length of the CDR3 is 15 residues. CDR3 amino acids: CSVEDLDRGQETQYF. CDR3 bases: TGCAGCGTTGAAGATCTGGACAGGGGGCAGGAGACCCAGTACTTC.

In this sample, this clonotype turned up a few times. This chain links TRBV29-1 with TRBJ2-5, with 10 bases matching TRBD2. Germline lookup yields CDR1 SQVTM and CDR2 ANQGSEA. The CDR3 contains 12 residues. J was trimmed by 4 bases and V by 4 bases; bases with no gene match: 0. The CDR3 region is CSVGLAGETQYF. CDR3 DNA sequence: TGCAGCGTTGGACTAGCGGGAGAGACCCAGTACTTC.

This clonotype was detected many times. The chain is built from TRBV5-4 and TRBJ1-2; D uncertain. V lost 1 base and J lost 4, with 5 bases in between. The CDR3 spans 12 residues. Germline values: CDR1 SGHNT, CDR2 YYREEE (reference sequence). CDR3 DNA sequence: TGTGCCAGCAGCTTGTTAGGCTATGGCTACACCTTC. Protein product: CASSLLGYGYTF.